The 5 T cell receptor beta chains below come from one sample, sequenced in a study of shared clonotypes between healthy human individuals. Clones were read by immunoSEQ multiplex PCR, and TCRdb kept only the in-frame ones, dropping some. The sample carries 1.6 million or so clones, approximately 98.5% recorded once. Sequencing was performed on naive CD4+ T cells sorted from blood. Regarding subset: CD45RA+ positively selected. These receptors all stem from a man between 25 and 39 years old in good health.

This chain joins TRBV27 and TRBJ2-7; 8 nucleotides agree with TRBD1. CDR3 length: 17 amino acids. The trim removed 7 bases at V and 4 bases at J, leaving 18 bases unmatched. CDR1 is MNHEY, CDR2 SMNVEV, per germline (reference sequence). In DNA form, the CDR3 reads TGTGCCAGCACAACGGGTTTTGCGGGACAGGATCGGTACGAGCAGTACTTC. The encoded protein is CASTTGFAGQDRYEQYF.

This chain joins TRBV10-3 and TRBJ1-1; D is ambiguous. The germline V and J ends were trimmed by 5 bases and 0 bases, with 4 bases remaining between them. Germline V gene sequence: CDR1 ENHRY, CDR2 SYGVKD. The CDR3 length is 12 residues. The CDR3 coding sequence is TGTGCCATCAGTAAGATGAACACTGAAGCTTTCTTT. Translated: CAISKMNTEAFF.

The V call is TRBV5-4, the J call TRBJ2-7; TRBD2 agrees at 11 bases. This CDR3 region has 14 residues. The junction had 3 bases not matched to a gene; V was cut back by 4 bases and J by 3 bases. Germline CDR1 is SGHNT and CDR2 is YYREEE (reference sequence). The CDR3 here is CASSQGTSGYEQYF. The CDR3 nucleotides read TGTGCCAGCAGCCAGGGGACTAGCGGCTACGAGCAGTACTTC.

This clone was seen just once. The chain links TRBV5-4 to TRBJ1-1; 9 positions match TRBD1. V was clipped by 3 bases and J by 2 bases; unmatched bases: 11. CDR1 is SGHNT, CDR2 YYREEE, per germline (reference sequence). The CDR3 runs 17 residues. Here the CDR3 reads CASSSSLRGQGNTEAFF. The CDR3, as DNA: TGTGCCAGCAGCTCATCCCTTCGGGGACAGGGAAACACTGAAGCTTTCTTT.

The chain links TRBV15 to TRBJ1-1, with D possibly matching TRBD1 (5 bases). V lost 4 bases and J lost 2, with 17 bases in between. This CDR3 is 16 amino acids long. The germline gives CDR1 LNHNV, CDR2 YYDKDF (reference sequence). CDR3 sequence reads: CATSKFGTIRNTEAFF. The CDR3 DNA sequence: TGTGCCACCAGCAAATTTGGGACCATAAGAAACACTGAAGCTTTCTTT.